Following are 14 T cell receptor beta chains from one sample sequenced in a study. Only in-frame clones appear in the TCRdb table, and some are missing; sequencing was by immunoSEQ multiplex PCR. The table lists some 70,000 clones, about 93% of them singletons. The sample comprised PBMCs. These receptors were taken from a man in his forties with rheumatoid arthritis.

This clone was seen a few times. The chain combines TRBV5-8 with TRBJ1-1; D is unresolved. This CDR3 is 12 amino acids long. Trimming pared 7 bases from V and 3 bases from J, leaving 10 bases between. Germline assignment: CDR1 SGHTS and CDR2 YDEGEE. CDR3 in amino acids: CASGDQDTEAFF. The DNA of the CDR3 is TGTGCCAGCGGCGATCAGGACACTGAAGCTTTCTTT.

The CDR3 sequence is CASSIFAPGLAGDTGELFF. The DNA for the CDR3 is TGTGCCAGTAGTATCTTTGCCCCGGGACTAGCGGGGGATACCGGGGAGCTGTTTTTT. The chain uses TRBV19 and TRBJ2-2; 14 nucleotides line up with TRBD2. The junction had 11 bases not matched to a gene; V was cut back by 3 bases and J by 5 bases. Germline lookup yields CDR1 LNHDA and CDR2 SQIVND (reference sequence). The CDR3 loop spans 19 amino acids.

The genes are TRBV29-1 and TRBJ1-1; D unclear. The CDR3 is made up of 13 amino acids. Trimming cost V 1 base and J 3 bases, with 9 bases left between them. The germline V gene encodes CDR1 SQVTM and CDR2 ANQGSEA. The CDR3, as DNA: TGCAGCGTTGAAGCGAAGGGCCACACTGAAGCTTTCTTT. Translated: CSVEAKGHTEAFF.

The CDR3 region is CASSLTGTGNTIYF. CDR3 sequence (DNA): TGCGCCAGCAGCTTGACAGGGACTGGAAACACCATATATTTT. The V gene is TRBV5-1, the J gene TRBJ1-3; possible D gene TRBD1, 6 bases. The CDR3 has 14 residues. The V end was cut by 1 base, the J end by 2 bases, with 7 bases between. The germline CDR1 and CDR2 sequences are SGHRS and YFSETQ.

The genes are TRBV30 and TRBJ1-2, with TRBD1 matching 11 bases. The ends lost 8 bases at V and 2 bases at J; junction bases unmatched: 13. The germline gives CDR1 GTSNPN, CDR2 SVGIG (reference sequence). This CDR3 contains 16 residues. The CDR3 loop is CAGNPGTGGPNYGYTF. CDR3 bases: TGTGCCGGGAATCCCGGGACAGGGGGTCCCAACTATGGCTACACCTTC.

CDR3 bases: TGTGCCAGCAGTTCCCCAGGTCTCGCGAACACCGGGGAGCTGTTTTTT. Encoded protein: CASSSPGLANTGELFF. This chain links TRBV28 with TRBJ2-2; no reliable D call. With 4 bases removed from V and 0 bases from J, the gap between germline ends came to 12 bases. The CDR3 loop spans 16 amino acids. Germline V gene lookup returns CDR1 MDHEN and CDR2 SYDVKM.

The chain carries TRBV18 and TRBJ1-5; the match to TRBD1 covers 8 bases. The CDR3 sequence is 14 residues long. Germline V gene data show CDR1 as KGHSH and CDR2 as LQKENI. Unmatched junction bases numbered 5, after V lost 3 bases and J lost 7 bases. As DNA, the CDR3 is TGTGCCAGCTCACCCGGACAGGGTGGACAGCCCCAGCATTTT. Translation: CASSPGQGGQPQHF.

The chain joins TRBV5-6 to TRBJ2-7; tentative D call: TRBD1 (6 bases). V lost 0 bases, J lost 3 bases, and 10 bases lay in between. CDR1 SGHDT and CDR2 YYEEEE come from the germline V gene. The CDR3 contains 14 residues. The CDR3 DNA sequence: TGTGCCAGCAGCTTGGCCGGGACAAACTACGAGCAGTACTTC. It yields the protein CASSLAGTNYEQYF.

This clone has only one observation. The V and J genes are TRBV27 and TRBJ1-2, with 8 positions matching TRBD1. The CDR3 is made up of 13 amino acids. Germline CDR1 is MNHEY and CDR2 is SMNVEV (reference sequence). Trimming took 5 bases from V and 7 from J; bases not matched to a gene: 6. CDR3 in DNA: TGTGCCAGCAGTATAGGACAGGGAGCTGGCTACACCTTC. It translates to CASSIGQGAGYTF.

In its sample, this clone was seen once. The V call is TRBV5-6, the J call TRBJ2-7; 7 positions match TRBD1. J lost 0 bases, V lost 2 bases, and 11 bases had no gene match. CDR1 SGHDT and CDR2 YYEEEE come from the germline V gene. The CDR3 sequence is 17 residues long. The CDR3 is CASSLGWGQTVSYEQYF. The CDR3 DNA follows: TGTGCCAGCAGCTTAGGGTGGGGACAGACAGTCTCCTACGAGCAGTACTTC.

The chain couples TRBV5-1 to TRBJ1-4; D gene ambiguous. Germline lookup yields CDR1 SGHRS and CDR2 YFSETQ. The CDR3 covers 15 residues. V lost 1 base, J lost 0 bases, and 7 bases lay in between. The CDR3 is CASSLHSATNEKLFF. CDR3 bases: TGCGCCAGCAGCTTGCACAGTGCAACTAATGAAAAACTGTTTTTT.

The CDR3 DNA reads as TGTGCCAGCTCACCGGGACGGTATAGCAATCAGCCCCAGCATTTT. Encoded protein: CASSPGRYSNQPQHF. The chain is built from TRBV18 and TRBJ1-5; a weak D match, TRBD1 (5 bases). CDR1 is KGHSH, CDR2 LQKENI, per germline. V lost 3 bases and J 0 bases, leaving 9 bases between the germline ends. CDR3 length equals 15 residues.

This rearrangement joins TRBV30 to TRBJ1-1, with D hard to call. The V gene's germline CDR1 is GTSNPN and CDR2 SVGIG (reference sequence). The CDR3 has 13 amino acids. Deletions cut 4 bases from V and 0 bases from J, with 9 bases between. The CDR3 sequence: CAWTVRLNTEAFF. CDR3 bases: TGTGCCTGGACCGTCAGGCTGAACACTGAAGCTTTCTTT. Full variable domain (missing parts from reference TRBV30 and TRBJ1-1): SQTIHQWPATLVQPVGSPLSLECTVEGTSNPNLYWYRQAAGRGLQLLFYSVGIGQISSEVPQNLSASRPQDRQFILSSKKLLLSDSGFYLCAWTVRLNTEAFFGQGTRLTVV.

V usage is TRBV14 and J usage is TRBJ1-6; D is uncertain. Germline V gene lookup returns CDR1 SGHDN and CDR2 FVKESK. The CDR3 has 14 amino acids. V dropped 0 bases and J dropped 7 bases, with 7 bases sitting between them. CDR3 DNA: TGTGCCAGCAGCCAAGAGTTAAGCAATTCACCCCTCCACTTT. It codes for CASSQELSNSPLHF. Using reference TRBV14 and TRBJ1-6 for the parts outside the CDR3, the full variable domain is EAGVTQFPSHSVIEKGQTVTLRCDPISGHDNLYWYRRVMGKEIKFLLHFVKESKQDESGMPNNRFLAERTGGTYSTLKVQPAELEDSGVYFCASSQELSNSPLHFGNGTRLTVT.